The rows below give T cell receptor beta chains drawn from one sample of a study of blood T cell repertoires in COVID-19. The table came from immunoSEQ multiplex PCR; TCRdb's copy has only in-frame clones and leaves some out. Of over 300,000 clones in the sample, 70% to 90% were seen once. The material sequenced was PBMCs or T cells enriched from blood (not recorded which). The receptors shown here come from a woman aged 30 to 39 with acute COVID-19. The CDR3 runs from the conserved cysteine through the conserved F or W. D genes are given only for firm matches. A row's size may be missing; if present it is once, few, many or a size class.

TRBJ1-2 | NA | NA | TRBV9 | CASSDGFGGYGYTF | TGTGCCAGCAGCGACGGATTTGGAGGCTATGGCTACACCTTC
TRBJ1-2 | TRBD1 | few | TRBV10-3 | CAIALWDRDGYTF | TGTGCCATCGCCCTTTGGGACAGGGATGGCTACACCTTC
TRBJ1-1 | NA | NA | TRBV9 | CASSAFGGMNTEAFF | TGTGCCAGCAGCGCCTTTGGGGGGATGAACACTGAAGCTTTCTTT
TRBJ1-1 | NA | NA | TRBV18 | CASSPGGGGVATEAFF | TGTGCCAGCTCACCGGGCGGGGGAGGGGTGGCCACTGAAGCTTTCTTT
TRBJ1-2 | NA | NA | TRBV2 | CASTQGLGGYGYTF | TGTGCCAGCACCCAAGGACTGGGGGGCTATGGCTACACCTTC
TRBJ2-7 | NA | few | TRBV18 | CASSPTRGTTTEQYF | TGTGCCAGCTCACCGACGCGGGGTACAACTACGGAGCAGTACTTC
TRBJ1-2 | NA | NA | TRBV4-3 | CASSQGGGNRDRGYTF | TGCGCCAGCAGCCAGGGGGGGGGAAACAGGGATCGTGGCTACACCTTC
TRBJ1-5 | NA | once | TRBV11-2 | CASSLGRVPNQPQHF | TGTGCCAGCAGCTTAGGTCGAGTCCCCAATCAGCCCCAGCATTTT
TRBJ2-3 | TRBD2 | NA | TRBV20-1 | CSASYPSGATTDTQYF | TGCAGTGCTAGTTATCCTAGCGGGGCCACCACAGATACGCAGTATTTT
TRBJ2-3 | NA | NA | TRBV11-3 | CASSETQGDTQYF | TGTGCCAGCAGCGAAACTCAGGGAGATACGCAGTATTTT
TRBJ2-3 | TRBD2 | NA | TRBV7-8 | CASSLDALAGLDTQYF | TGTGCCAGCAGCTTAGACGCGCTAGCGGGGCTCGATACGCAGTATTTT
TRBJ2-3 | NA | NA | TRBV12-5 | CASGLVFAGRTDTQYF | TGTGCTAGTGGTTTGGTATTTGCGGGGCGGACAGATACGCAGTATTTT
TRBJ2-2 | TRBD2 | few | TRBV9 | CASSVERSGGIPGELFF | TGTGCCAGCAGCGTAGAAAGAAGCGGGGGGATACCCGGGGAGCTGTTTTTT
TRBJ1-3 | NA | NA | TRBV21-1 | CASSKGNSPSGNTIYF | TGTGCCAGCAGCAAAGGGAACAGCCCATCTGGAAACACCATATATTTT
TRBJ2-7 | NA | NA | TRBV3-1/TRBV3-2 | CASSPLPSGVYEQYF | TGTGCCAGCAGCCCTCTCCCCTCAGGGGTATACGAGCAGTACTTC
TRBJ2-3 | NA | NA | TRBV9 | CASSVTGTQYF | TGTGCCAGCAGCGTGACTGGTACGCAGTATTTT
TRBJ1-2 | NA | NA | TRBV7-9 | CASSSGAYGYTF | TGTGCCAGCAGCTCAGGGGCCTATGGCTACACCTTC
TRBJ2-7 | TRBD1 | NA | TRBV6-5 | CASTETGQAYEQYF | TGTGCCAGCACAGAAACGGGACAGGCCTACGAGCAGTACTTC
TRBJ1-2 | TRBD1 | NA | TRBV7-9 | CASSSSGDRGILNYGYTF | TGTGCCAGCAGCTCGAGCGGGGACAGGGGGATTCTCAACTATGGCTACACCTTC
TRBJ1-6 | TRBD1 | NA | TRBV18 | CASSLKDRGPYNSPLHF | TGTGCCAGCTCACTCAAGGACAGGGGACCATATAATTCACCCCTCCACTTT
TRBJ2-7 | TRBD2 | NA | TRBV4-3 | CASSLRLAGNSYEQYF | TGCGCCAGCAGCCTCCGACTAGCGGGGAACTCCTACGAGCAGTACTTC
TRBJ2-1 | TRBD1 | few | TRBV24-1 | CATSETGTGKRNEQFF | TGTGCCACCAGTGAGACAGGGACAGGGAAAAGGAATGAGCAGTTCTTC
TRBJ1-1 | NA | few | TRBV30 | CAWKQGFAFF | TGTGCCTGGAAACAGGGCTTCGCTTTCTTT
TRBJ1-2 | NA | NA | TRBV11-1 | CASSSSTPGYGYTF | TGTGCCAGCAGCTCCTCGACACCTGGCTATGGCTACACCTTC
TRBJ1-1 | NA | once | TRBV12-5 | CASGLDILAGTEAFF | TGTGCTAGTGGTTTAGACATCTTAGCGGGCACTGAAGCTTTCTTT
TRBJ2-3 | TRBD2 | NA | TRBV30 | CAWVRGSGGVADTQYF | TGTGCCTGGGTTAGGGGTAGCGGGGGGGTTGCAGATACGCAGTATTTT
TRBJ1-1 | TRBD1 | once | TRBV6-4 | CASRPRQGGFSMNTEAFF | TGTGCCAGCAGGCCACGACAGGGGGGTTTTAGTATGAACACTGAAGCTTTCTTT
TRBJ2-3 | NA | NA | TRBV5-1 | CASSLGLFPGDTQYF | TGCGCCAGCAGCCTTGGTTTGTTTCCCGGGGATACGCAGTATTTT
TRBJ2-7 | TRBD1 | NA | TRBV19 | CASSNTGTGLYEQYF | TGTGCCAGTAGTAACACCGGGACAGGACTCTACGAGCAGTACTTC
TRBJ1-4 | NA | NA | TRBV9 | CASSARLQGTNEKLFF | TGTGCCAGCAGCGCCAGACTCCAGGGAACTAATGAAAAACTGTTTTTT
TRBJ2-2 | TRBD2 | NA | TRBV30 | CACDGGAGELFF | TGTGCCTGTGACGGGGGGGCCGGGGAGCTGTTTTTT
TRBJ2-7 | NA | NA | TRBV6-6 | CASRALQGEQYF | TGTGCCAGCAGAGCCCTACAGGGCGAGCAGTACTTC
TRBJ2-5 | NA | NA | TRBV5-1 | CASSLSGAEVGETQYF | TGCGCCAGCAGCTTATCAGGGGCAGAGGTTGGAGAGACCCAGTACTTC
TRBJ2-1 | NA | NA | TRBV4-3 | CASSQVDSMSSYNEQFF | TGCGCCAGCAGCCAAGTGGACAGCATGAGCTCCTACAATGAGCAGTTCTTC
TRBJ2-1 | TRBD2 | NA | TRBV4-1 | CASSQDPRGDSYNEQFF | TGCGCCAGCAGCCAAGATCCCCGGGGGGATTCCTACAATGAGCAGTTCTTC
TRBJ2-7 | NA | NA | TRBV12-3/TRBV12-4 | CASSPDTYNEQYF | TGTGCCAGCAGCCCCGACACTTATAACGAGCAGTACTTC
TRBJ2-1 | TRBD2 | NA | TRBV15 | CGTGGAYNEQFF | TGTGGAACCGGGGGGGCGTACAATGAGCAGTTCTTC
TRBJ1-2 | TRBD1 | NA | TRBV13 | CASSSPLNLRDRGSLNYGYTF | TGTGCCAGCAGCTCCCCTTTGAATCTCCGGGACAGGGGTTCCCTTAACTATGGCTACACCTTC
TRBJ2-7 | NA | NA | TRBV6-5 | CASRTPGLGPYEQYF | TGTGCCAGCAGGACTCCGGGACTGGGTCCCTACGAGCAGTACTTC
TRBJ1-5 | TRBD1 | NA | TRBV7-2 | CASSSRQGLEPQHF | TGTGCCAGCAGCTCCCGACAGGGGCTGGAGCCCCAGCATTTT
TRBJ2-6 | TRBD1 | NA | TRBV6-1 | CASSEPGTGRSGANVLTF | TGTGCCAGCAGTGAACCAGGGACAGGGCGCTCTGGGGCCAACGTCCTGACTTTC
TRBJ2-2 | NA | once | TRBV7-3 | CASSLTAGANTGELFF | TGTGCCAGCAGCTTAACGGCGGGGGCCAACACCGGGGAGCTGTTTTTT
TRBJ1-1 | NA | once | TRBV5-1 | CASSLEVANTEAFF | TGCGCCAGCAGCTTGGAGGTAGCGAACACTGAAGCTTTCTTT
TRBJ2-3 | NA | NA | TRBV7-9 | CASRTQLGGIWDTQYF | TGTGCCAGCAGGACGCAGCTAGGAGGAATATGGGATACGCAGTATTTT
TRBJ2-5 | NA | NA | TRBV10-3 | CAISESKAGPETQYF | TGTGCCATCAGTGAGTCTAAGGCAGGGCCGGAGACCCAGTACTTC
TRBJ2-1 | NA | once | TRBV2 | CASTAGALYNEQFF | TGTGCCAGCACGGCGGGGGCCTTGTACAATGAGCAGTTCTTC
TRBJ1-2 | NA | NA | TRBV6-5 | CASRLSPGSSGYTF | TGTGCCAGCAGGTTATCCCCAGGGTCTTCTGGCTACACCTTC
TRBJ1-2 | TRBD1 | NA | TRBV10-3 | CAISDRDRAGYTF | TGTGCCATCAGTGACCGGGACAGGGCTGGCTACACCTTC
TRBJ2-3 | NA | NA | TRBV7-3 | CASSRDSTTDTQYF | TGTGCCAGCTCCCGGGACTCGACCACAGATACGCAGTATTTT
TRBJ1-5 | NA | NA | TRBV6-5 | CASTGPFPNQPQHF | TGTGCCAGCACAGGGCCTTTCCCCAATCAGCCCCAGCATTTT
TRBJ1-6 | NA | NA | TRBV7-9 | CASSLTGDIDSPLHF | TGTGCCAGCAGCTTGACCGGGGACATCGACTCACCCCTCCACTTT
TRBJ1-2 | NA | NA | TRBV2 | CASSVFENYGYTF | TGTGCCAGCAGTGTCTTTGAGAACTATGGCTACACCTTC
TRBJ2-1 | TRBD1 | NA | TRBV3-1/TRBV3-2 | CASSQDWSPRQGNYNEQFF | TGTGCCAGCAGCCAAGATTGGTCACCAAGACAGGGAAATTACAATGAGCAGTTCTTC
TRBJ1-5 | NA | NA | TRBV7-2 | CASSLSHPNQPQHF | TGTGCCAGCAGCTTAAGCCACCCGAATCAGCCCCAGCATTTT
TRBJ1-5 | NA | NA | TRBV19 | CASSTRTDNQPQHF | TGTGCCAGTAGTACCAGGACAGATAATCAGCCCCAGCATTTT
TRBJ2-7 | NA | NA | TRBV4-3 | CASSQSSEQYF | TGCGCCAGCAGCCAATCTAGCGAGCAGTACTTC
TRBJ2-2 | NA | once | TRBV24-1 | CATSDRSRVGELFF | TGTGCCACCAGTGATCGCTCGAGGGTCGGGGAGCTGTTTTTT